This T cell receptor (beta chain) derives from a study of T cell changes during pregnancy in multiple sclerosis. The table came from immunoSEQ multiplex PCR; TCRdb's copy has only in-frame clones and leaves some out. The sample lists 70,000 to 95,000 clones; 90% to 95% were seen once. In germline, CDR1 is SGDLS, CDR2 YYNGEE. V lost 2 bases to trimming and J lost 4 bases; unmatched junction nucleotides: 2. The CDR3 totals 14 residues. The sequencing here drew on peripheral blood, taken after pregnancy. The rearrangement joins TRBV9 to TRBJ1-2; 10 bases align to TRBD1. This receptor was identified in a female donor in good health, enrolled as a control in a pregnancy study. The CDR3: CASSVDRGAYGYTF. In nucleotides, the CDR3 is TGTGCCAGCAGCGTGGACAGGGGGGCCTATGGCTACACCTTC.